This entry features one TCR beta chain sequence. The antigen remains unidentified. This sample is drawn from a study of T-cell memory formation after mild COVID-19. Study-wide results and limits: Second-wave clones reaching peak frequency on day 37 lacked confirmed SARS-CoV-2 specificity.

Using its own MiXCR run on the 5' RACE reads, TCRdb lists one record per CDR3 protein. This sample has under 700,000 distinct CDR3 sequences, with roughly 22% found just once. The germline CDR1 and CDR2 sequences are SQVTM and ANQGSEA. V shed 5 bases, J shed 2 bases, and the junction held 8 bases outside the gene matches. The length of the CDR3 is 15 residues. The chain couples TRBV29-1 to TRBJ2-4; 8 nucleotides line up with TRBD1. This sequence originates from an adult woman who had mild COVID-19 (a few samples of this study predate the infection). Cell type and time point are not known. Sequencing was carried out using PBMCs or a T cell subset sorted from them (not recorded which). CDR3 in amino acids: CSVRRTGRSKNIQYF. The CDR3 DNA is TGCAGCGTTCGAAGGACAGGGAGGTCCAAAAACATTCAGTACTTC.